This T cell receptor beta chain derives from a study of T-cell reconstitution after alpha-beta-depleted transplantation in children. Unique molecular identifiers were incorporated when the TCRbeta library was constructed. TCRdb reanalysed the PCR reads using MiXCR and keeps one entry per CDR3 protein. The sample includes hundreds of thousands of distinct CDR3 sequences, about an eighth seen only once; the top ten take 2.2%. Germline lookup yields CDR1 SQVTM and CDR2 ANQGSEA. The CDR3 is 14 amino acids. Trimming removed 4 bases from V and 0 bases from J, with 10 bases in between. Concerning this clonotype: Its cognate antigen is unknown.

Findings and limits, study-wide: At around two months after transplant, the alpha-beta T cells were reportedly derived from several hundred expanded clones that came from non-depleted graft cells.

The specimen comprised PBMCs, mostly from graft donor cells, sampled 360 days after TCRalphabeta/CD19-depleted stem cell transplant. The chain is built from TRBV29-1 and TRBJ1-3; the D is unclear. The receptor comes from a male patient under 18 who had a stem cell transplant for acute myeloid leukemia, so the T cells may come from the graft donor. In nucleotides, the CDR3 is TGCAGCGTTGCGGCAGGAAGCTCTGGAAACACCATATATTTT. Translation: CSVAAGSSGNTIYF. The variable domain in full, completed from reference TRBV29-1 and TRBJ1-3, reads SAVISQKPSRDICQRGTSLTIQCQVDSQVTMMFWYRQQPGQSLTLIATANQGSEATYESGFVIDKFPISRPNLTFSTLTVSNMSPEDSSIYLCSVAAGSSGNTIYFGEGSWLTVV.